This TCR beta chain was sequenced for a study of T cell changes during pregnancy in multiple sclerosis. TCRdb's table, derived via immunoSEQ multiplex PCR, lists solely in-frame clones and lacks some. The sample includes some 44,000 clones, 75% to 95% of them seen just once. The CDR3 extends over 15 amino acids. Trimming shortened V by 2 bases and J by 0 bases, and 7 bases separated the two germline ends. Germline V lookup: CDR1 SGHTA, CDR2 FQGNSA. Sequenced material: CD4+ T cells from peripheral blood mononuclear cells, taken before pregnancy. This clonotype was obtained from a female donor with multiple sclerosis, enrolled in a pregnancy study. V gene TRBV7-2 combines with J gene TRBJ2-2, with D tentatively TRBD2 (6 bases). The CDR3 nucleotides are TGTGCCAGCAGCTTACGGGGGTCGAACACCGGGGAGCTGTTTTTT. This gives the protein CASSLRGSNTGELFF.